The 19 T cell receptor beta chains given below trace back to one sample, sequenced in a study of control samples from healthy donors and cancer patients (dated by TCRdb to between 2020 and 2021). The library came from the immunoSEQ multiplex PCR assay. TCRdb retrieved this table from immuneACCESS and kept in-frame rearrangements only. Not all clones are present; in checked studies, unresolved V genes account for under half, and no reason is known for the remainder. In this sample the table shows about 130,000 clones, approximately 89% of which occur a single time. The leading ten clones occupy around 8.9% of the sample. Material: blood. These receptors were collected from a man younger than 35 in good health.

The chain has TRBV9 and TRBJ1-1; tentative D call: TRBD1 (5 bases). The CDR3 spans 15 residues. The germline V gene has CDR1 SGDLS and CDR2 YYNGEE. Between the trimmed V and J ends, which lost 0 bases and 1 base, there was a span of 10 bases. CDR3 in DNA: TGTGCCAGCAGCGTAGGCGGAGGGGAGAACACTGAAGCTTTCTTT. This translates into CASSVGGGENTEAFF.

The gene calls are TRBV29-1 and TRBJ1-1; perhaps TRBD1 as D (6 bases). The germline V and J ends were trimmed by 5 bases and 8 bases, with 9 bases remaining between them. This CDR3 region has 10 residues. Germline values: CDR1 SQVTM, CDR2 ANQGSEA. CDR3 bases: TGCAGCGTTACCACAGGGGAAGCTTTCTTT. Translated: CSVTTGEAFF. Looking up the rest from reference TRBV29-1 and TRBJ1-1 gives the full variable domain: SAVISQKPSRDICQRGTSLTIQCQVDSQVTMMFWYRQQPGQSLTLIATANQGSEATYESGFVIDKFPISRPNLTFSTLTVSNMSPEDSSIYLCSVTTGEAFFGQGTRLTVV.

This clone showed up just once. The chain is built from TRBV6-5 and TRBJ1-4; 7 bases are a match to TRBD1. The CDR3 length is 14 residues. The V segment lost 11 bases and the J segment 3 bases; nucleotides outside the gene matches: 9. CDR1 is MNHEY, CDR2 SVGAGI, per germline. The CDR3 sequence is CAGSQGWPNEKLFF. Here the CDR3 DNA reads TGTGCCGGTTCACAGGGGTGGCCTAATGAAAAACTGTTTTTT.

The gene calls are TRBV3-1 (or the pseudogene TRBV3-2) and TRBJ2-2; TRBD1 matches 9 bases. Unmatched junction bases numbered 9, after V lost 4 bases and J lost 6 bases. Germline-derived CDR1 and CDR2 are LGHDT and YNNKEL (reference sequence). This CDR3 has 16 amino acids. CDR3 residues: CASSLRDRESAGELFF. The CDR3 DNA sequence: TGTGCCAGCAGCCTGCGGGACAGGGAATCCGCCGGGGAGCTGTTTTTT.

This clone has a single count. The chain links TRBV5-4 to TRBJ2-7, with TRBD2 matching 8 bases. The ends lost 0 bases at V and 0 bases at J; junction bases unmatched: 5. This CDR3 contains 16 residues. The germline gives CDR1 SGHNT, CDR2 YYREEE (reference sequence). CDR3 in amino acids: CASSLEVRGASYEQYF. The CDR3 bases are TGTGCCAGCAGCTTGGAAGTGCGGGGGGCCTCCTACGAGCAGTACTTC.

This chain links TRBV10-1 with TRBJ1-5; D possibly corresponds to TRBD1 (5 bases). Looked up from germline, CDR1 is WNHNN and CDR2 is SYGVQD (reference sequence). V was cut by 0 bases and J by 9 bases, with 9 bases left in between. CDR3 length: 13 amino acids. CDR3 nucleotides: TGCGCCAGCAGTGAGTCGGCGGGGGGGCCCCAGCATTTT. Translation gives CASSESAGGPQHF.

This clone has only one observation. This chain's CDR3 is CASSVEINSPLHF. For the CDR3, the DNA is TGTGCCAGCAGCGTAGAGATTAATTCACCCCTCCACTTT. The V call is TRBV9, the J call TRBJ1-6; D is undetermined. Germline V gene lookup returns CDR1 SGDLS and CDR2 YYNGEE. V was trimmed by 0 bases and J by 6 bases, leaving 4 bases between them. The CDR3 length is 13 residues.

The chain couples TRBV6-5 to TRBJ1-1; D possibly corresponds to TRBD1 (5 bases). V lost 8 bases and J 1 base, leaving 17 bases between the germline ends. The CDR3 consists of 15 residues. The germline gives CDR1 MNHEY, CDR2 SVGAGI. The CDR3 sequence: CASQYGGWRNTEAFF. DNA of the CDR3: TGTGCCAGCCAGTATGGGGGGTGGCGGAACACTGAAGCTTTCTTT.

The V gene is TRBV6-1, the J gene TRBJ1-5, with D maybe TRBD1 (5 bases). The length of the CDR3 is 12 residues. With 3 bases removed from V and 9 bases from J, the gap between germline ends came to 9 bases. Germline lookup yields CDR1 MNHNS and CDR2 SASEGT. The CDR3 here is CASSEGVVPQHF. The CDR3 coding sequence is TGTGCCAGCAGTGAGGGGGTAGTGCCCCAGCATTTT.

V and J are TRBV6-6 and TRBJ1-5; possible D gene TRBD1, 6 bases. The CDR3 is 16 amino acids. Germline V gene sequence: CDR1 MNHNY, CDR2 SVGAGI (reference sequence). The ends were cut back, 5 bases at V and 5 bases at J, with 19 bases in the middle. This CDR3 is CASSPQRGVVDQPQHF. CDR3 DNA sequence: TGTGCCAGCAGTCCACAGAGGGGGGTCGTGGATCAGCCCCAGCATTTT.

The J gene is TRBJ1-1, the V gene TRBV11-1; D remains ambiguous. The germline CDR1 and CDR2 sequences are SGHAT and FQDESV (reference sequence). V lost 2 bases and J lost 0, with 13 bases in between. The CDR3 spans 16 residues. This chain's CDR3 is CASSLWSGSMNTEAFF. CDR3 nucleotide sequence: TGTGCCAGCAGCTTATGGTCCGGGTCGATGAACACTGAAGCTTTCTTT.

CDR3: CASRAGTGEYEQYF. CDR3 nucleotides: TGTGCCAGCAGAGCCGGGACAGGAGAATACGAGCAGTACTTC. The chain combines TRBV6-5 with TRBJ2-7; 8 nucleotides agree with TRBD1. CDR3 size: 14 residues. V lost 6 bases to trimming and J lost 4 bases; unmatched junction nucleotides: 8. Germline V gives CDR1 MNHEY, CDR2 SVGAGI.

The CDR3 sequence is CASSPGVGELFF. CDR3 nucleotides: TGTGCCAGCAGTCCAGGTGTTGGGGAGCTGTTTTTT. The rearrangement links TRBV27 to TRBJ2-2; D is undetermined. Trimming left V 5 bases short and J 8 bases short, with 9 bases between. The CDR3 is 12 amino acids. The V gene's germline CDR1 is MNHEY and CDR2 SMNVEV (reference sequence).

CDR3 residues: CASSFGVDYEQYF. CDR3 in DNA: TGTGCCAGCAGTTTCGGCGTCGACTACGAGCAGTACTTC. The gene calls are TRBV12-3 or TRBV12-4 and TRBJ2-7; D is undetermined. V was trimmed by 3 bases and J by 3 bases, leaving 9 bases between them. The length of the CDR3 is 13 residues.

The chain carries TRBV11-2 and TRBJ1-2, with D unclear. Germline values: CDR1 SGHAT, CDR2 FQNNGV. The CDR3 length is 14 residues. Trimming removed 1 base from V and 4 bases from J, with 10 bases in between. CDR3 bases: TGTGCCAGCAGCTTAGCACACAGCATCTATGGCTACACCTTC. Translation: CASSLAHSIYGYTF.

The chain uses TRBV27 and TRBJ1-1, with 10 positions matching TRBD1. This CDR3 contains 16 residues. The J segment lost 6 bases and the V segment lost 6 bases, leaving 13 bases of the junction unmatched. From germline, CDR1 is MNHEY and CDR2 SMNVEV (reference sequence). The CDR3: CASRPTDRGLEPEAFF. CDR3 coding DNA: TGTGCCAGCAGACCAACCGACAGGGGGCTGGAGCCTGAAGCTTTCTTT.

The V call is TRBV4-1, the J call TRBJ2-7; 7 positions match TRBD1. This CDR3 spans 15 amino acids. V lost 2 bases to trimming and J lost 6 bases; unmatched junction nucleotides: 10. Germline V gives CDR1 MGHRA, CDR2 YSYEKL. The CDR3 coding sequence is TGCGCCAGCAGCCAATCCTCCACAGGGGTCTCCGAGCAGTACTTC. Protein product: CASSQSSTGVSEQYF.

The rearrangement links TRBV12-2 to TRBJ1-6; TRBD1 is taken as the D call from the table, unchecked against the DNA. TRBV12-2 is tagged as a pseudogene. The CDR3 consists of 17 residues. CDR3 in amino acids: CASRLAPAGVRNSPLHF. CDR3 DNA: TGTGCAAGTCGCTTAGCCCCGGCAGGGGTACGAAATTCACCCCTCCACTTT.

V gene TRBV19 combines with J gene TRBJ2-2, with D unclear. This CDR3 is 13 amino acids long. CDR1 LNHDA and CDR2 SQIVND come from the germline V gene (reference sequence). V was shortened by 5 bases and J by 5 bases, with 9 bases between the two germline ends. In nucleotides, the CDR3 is TGTGCCAGTAGTTCATTTCGGACCGGGGAGCTGTTTTTT. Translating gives CASSSFRTGELFF.